The rows below give T cell receptor beta chains drawn from one sample of a study of PD-1 blockade in classical Hodgkin lymphoma. Measured with immunoSEQ multiplex PCR; TCRdb has only the in-frame clones, and not every one. The repertoire holds about 40,000 clones, with around 78% as singletons. Specimen: peripheral blood mononuclear cells (PBMCs), collected at baseline. The receptors here all came from a human donor with classical Hodgkin lymphoma. CDR3s include the opening cysteine and the closing phenylalanine or tryptophan. A D gene is named only where the DNA matches it firmly. Rows may omit the clone size; those that give it use once, few, many or a size class.

clone size | J gene | V gene | D gene | CDR3 length | CDR3 DNA | CDR3 protein
. | TRBJ2-3 | TRBV7-2 | TRBD2 | 15 | TGTGCCAGCAGCTTAAGGCGGGGGGCGGGAGATACGCAGTATTTT | CASSLRRGAGDTQYF
. | TRBJ2-7 | TRBV12-1 | . | 16 | TGTGCCAGCACTACCTCTCAAGGGCAGATTGTGTACGAGCAGTACTTC | CASTTSQGQIVYEQYF
few | TRBJ1-5 | TRBV7-8 | . | 14 | TGTGCCAGCAGCTTAGCCGGTCTGGTCGCACCCCAGCATTTT | CASSLAGLVAPQHF
few | TRBJ2-7 | TRBV5-6 | TRBD2 | 17 | TGTGCCAGCAGCCCGGACCTAGCGGGGTCCTTCTCCTACGAGCAGTACTTC | CASSPDLAGSFSYEQYF
. | TRBJ2-7 | TRBV10-2 | TRBD1 | 12 | TGCGCCAGCAGTGAATCGGGACAGGGGGGGCTATTC | CASSESGQGGLF
. | TRBJ2-3 | TRBV5-1 | TRBD2 | 14 | TGCGCCAGCAGAAACGGGACTAGATGGGATACGCAGTATTTT | CASRNGTRWDTQYF
. | TRBJ1-3 | TRBV6-1 | TRBD1 | 15 | TGTGCCAGCAGGGTTGGCGGACAGGGACGAAACACCATATATTTT | CASRVGGQGRNTIYF
. | TRBJ1-1 | TRBV6-1 | . | 14 | TGTGCCAGCAGCGCAGGGATGGGAGAGGCTGAAGCTTTCTTT | CASSAGMGEAEAFF
. | TRBJ1-2 | TRBV7-3 | TRBD1 | 16 | TGTGCCAGCAGCTTAGTAATTGGAGGGGGCAACTATGGCTACACCTTC | CASSLVIGGGNYGYTF
. | TRBJ1-1 | TRBV19 | . | 11 | TGTGCCAGTAGTATCAGGTATGAAGCTTTCTTT | CASSIRYEAFF
few | TRBJ1-4 | TRBV11-2 | TRBD1 | 17 | TGTGCCAGCAGCTTAGATTTCGAGACAGGGGCTAATGAAAAACTGTTTTTT | CASSLDFETGANEKLFF
. | TRBJ1-5 | TRBV18 | . | 13 | TGTGCCAGCTCACCTACCAACAATCAGCCCCAGCATTTT | CASSPTNNQPQHF
. | TRBJ2-3 | TRBV6-1 | . | 11 | TGTGCCAGCAGTGAATTGGGTACGCAGTATTTT | CASSELGTQYF
. | TRBJ1-6 | TRBV6-5 | . | 15 | TGTGCCAGCAGTTACTCCCGAAGGCCAAATTCACCCCTCCACTTT | CASSYSRRPNSPLHF
few | TRBJ1-6 | TRBV19 | . | 16 | TGTGCCAGTAGTAGGGACACCTACAATAATAATTCACCCCTCCACTTT | CASSRDTYNNNSPLHF
. | TRBJ2-7 | TRBV13 | . | 14 | TGTGCCAGCAGCCTCGGGACCACTACTTACGAGCAGTACTTC | CASSLGTTTYEQYF
. | TRBJ2-1 | TRBV12-1 | . | 15 | TGTGCCAGCAGCTTTTTTCAGAGCTCCTACAATGAGCAGTTCTTC | CASSFFQSSYNEQFF
few | TRBJ1-5 | TRBV6-1 | . | 13 | TGTGCCAGCAGGGCGGGGGTGGCTCAGCCCCAGCATTTT | CASRAGVAQPQHF
. | TRBJ1-5 | TRBV6-5 | TRBD1 | 13 | TGTGCCAGCAGAGGGACAGAGAATCAGCCCCAGCATTTT | CASRGTENQPQHF
. | TRBJ2-7 | TRBV7-8 | . | 13 | TGTGCCAGCAGCCCCACGGCGGCGTACGAGCAGTACTTC | CASSPTAAYEQYF
. | TRBJ1-2 | TRBV7-6 | TRBD1 | 14 | TGTGCCAGCAGCTCGGGGACACAGGGGAGGGGCTACACCTTC | CASSSGTQGRGYTF
. | TRBJ2-2 | TRBV19 | . | 14 | TGTGCCAGTAGTATGGACAGGAACACCGGGGAGCTGTTTTTT | CASSMDRNTGELFF
. | TRBJ2-7 | TRBV7-3 | TRBD1 | 15 | TGCGCCAGCAGCCAAGAGGGACAGCTCTCCTACGAGCAGTACTTC | CASSQEGQLSYEQYF
. | TRBJ2-7 | TRBV6-6 | . | 14 | TGTGCCAGCAGTATTCCCGGGGCTAATTTCGAGCAGTACTTC | CASSIPGANFEQYF
. | TRBJ2-3 | TRBV7-2 | TRBD2 | 16 | TGTGCCAGCAGACCCCGACTAGCGGGGAGTGTAGATACGCAGTATTTT | CASRPRLAGSVDTQYF
. | TRBJ1-1 | TRBV19 | . | 11 | TGTGCCAGTATCGGGTTCACTGAAGCTTTCTTT | CASIGFTEAFF
few | TRBJ1-2 | TRBV5-5 | . | 15 | TGCGCCAGCAGCCAAGGGTATGGGCACCCCTATGGCTACACCTTC | CASSQGYGHPYGYTF
. | TRBJ2-3 | TRBV2 | TRBD2 | 14 | TGTGCCAGTACGATAGCGGGGAACACAGATACGCAGTATTTT | CASTIAGNTDTQYF
. | TRBJ2-7 | TRBV19 | . | 14 | TGTGCCAGTAGTAAGGAGGGGACCCTGTCCGAGCAGTACTTC | CASSKEGTLSEQYF
. | TRBJ1-2 | TRBV7-9 | . | 13 | TGTGCCAGCAGCCTACTGATAGGTTATGGCTACACCTTC | CASSLLIGYGYTF
. | TRBJ2-3 | TRBV5-1 | TRBD1 | 15 | TGCGCCAGCAGCACCTCCGGGACAGAGGGGGATACGCAGTATTTT | CASSTSGTEGDTQYF
. | TRBJ2-7 | TRBV7-2 | . | 12 | TGTGCCAGCAGCTCGGCTTTCGGGGAGCAGTACTTC | CASSSAFGEQYF
. | TRBJ2-1 | TRBV11-1 | TRBD2 | 15 | TGTGCCAGCAGCCGTCCCGGGACTAGTTTCTATGAGCAGTTCTTC | CASSRPGTSFYEQFF
. | TRBJ2-3 | TRBV6-5 | TRBD2 | 15 | TGTGCCGCAGGCGGGGGGTACGAGAACACAGATACGCAGTATTTT | CAAGGGYENTDTQYF
. | TRBJ2-5 | TRBV11-2 | . | 15 | TGTGCCAGCAGCGGTCGGGACTCCCTCCAAGAGACCCAGTACTTC | CASSGRDSLQETQYF
. | TRBJ1-2 | TRBV6-5 | TRBD1 | 16 | TGTGCCAGCAGTTACTCGAGGACAGGGGAGGCCTATGGCTACACCTTC | CASSYSRTGEAYGYTF
few | TRBJ2-1 | TRBV4-3 | TRBD2 | 15 | TGCGCCAGCAGCCAGGTAGCGGGGTCTACAGATGAGCAGTTCTTC | CASSQVAGSTDEQFF
. | TRBJ1-2 | TRBV19 | TRBD1 | 20 | TGTGCCAGTAGTATAAGGGCCCGCACAGGGGGCGCCTTCCTCGACTATGGCTACACCTTC | CASSIRARTGGAFLDYGYTF
. | TRBJ2-5 | TRBV4-1 | TRBD1 | 15 | TGCGCCAGCAGCCAGGGACAGCTAGCTCAAGAGACCCAGTACTTC | CASSQGQLAQETQYF
. | TRBJ1-1 | TRBV6-6 | . | 13 | TGTGCCAGCAGTCCACAGGGTGAGACTGAAGCTTTCTTT | CASSPQGETEAFF
. | TRBJ2-1 | TRBV30 | . | 14 | TGTGCCTGGAGTGTTGAGGTTCCTACCAATGAGCAGTTCTTC | CAWSVEVPTNEQFF
. | TRBJ1-1 | TRBV7-2 | . | 16 | TGTGCCAGCAGCATCAACCTACCCCCTTTGAACACTGAAGCTTTCTTT | CASSINLPPLNTEAFF
. | TRBJ2-7 | TRBV5-4 | . | 15 | TGTGCCAGCAGCTTGAACCCTAAAGCCCCCTACGAGCAGTACTTC | CASSLNPKAPYEQYF
. | TRBJ2-7 | TRBV6-6 | . | 13 | TGTGCCAGCAGTTACGTGGCAGCCTACGAGCAGTACTTC | CASSYVAAYEQYF
. | TRBJ1-2 | TRBV5-8 | . | 14 | TGTGCCAGCAGCCTGGGTGGGAGCCGCTATGGCTACACCTTC | CASSLGGSRYGYTF
few | TRBJ2-7 | TRBV5-4 | TRBD2 | 14 | TGTGCCAGCAGCTTTACCGGGGGGGCCGACGAGCAGTACTTC | CASSFTGGADEQYF
. | TRBJ2-1 | TRBV7-9 | . | 15 | TGTGCCAGCAGCTTAGGGCCGAGCTCCTACAATGAGCAGTTCTTC | CASSLGPSSYNEQFF
few | TRBJ1-2 | TRBV4-1 | . | 15 | TGCGCCAGCAGCCAAGATCCCCAGAATTTGTATGGCTACACCTTC | CASSQDPQNLYGYTF
. | TRBJ1-6 | TRBV19 | . | 13 | TGTGCCAGTAGTATTTGGCAGAATTCACCCCTCCACTTT | CASSIWQNSPLHF